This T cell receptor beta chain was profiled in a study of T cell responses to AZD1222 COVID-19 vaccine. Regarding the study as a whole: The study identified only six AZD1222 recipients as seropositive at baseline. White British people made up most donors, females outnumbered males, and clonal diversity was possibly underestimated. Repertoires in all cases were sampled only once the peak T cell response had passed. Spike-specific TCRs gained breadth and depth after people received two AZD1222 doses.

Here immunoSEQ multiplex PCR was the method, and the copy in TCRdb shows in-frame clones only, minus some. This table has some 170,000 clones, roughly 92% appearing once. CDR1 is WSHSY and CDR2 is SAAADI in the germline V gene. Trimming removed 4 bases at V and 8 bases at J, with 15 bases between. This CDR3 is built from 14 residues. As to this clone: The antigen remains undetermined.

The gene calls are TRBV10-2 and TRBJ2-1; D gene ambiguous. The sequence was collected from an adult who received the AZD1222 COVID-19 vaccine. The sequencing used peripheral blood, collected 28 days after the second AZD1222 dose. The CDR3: CASSGVPRTDEQFF. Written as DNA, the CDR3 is TGCGCCAGCAGTGGGGTGCCTCGTACCGATGAGCAGTTCTTC.